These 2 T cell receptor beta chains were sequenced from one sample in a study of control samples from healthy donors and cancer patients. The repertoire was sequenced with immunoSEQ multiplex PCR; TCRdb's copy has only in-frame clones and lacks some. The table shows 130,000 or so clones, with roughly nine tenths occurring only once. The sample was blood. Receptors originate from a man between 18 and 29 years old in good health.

The CDR3 DNA is TGTGCCAGCAGCCGGAGCAACACCGAGCAGTTCTTC. It encodes CASSRSNTEQFF. This chain uses TRBV7-3 with TRBJ2-1, with no clear D. CDR3 size: 12 residues. The germline CDR1 and CDR2 sequences are SGHTA and FQGTGA. Trimming shortened V by 5 bases and J by 10 bases, and 12 bases separated the two germline ends. The full variable domain, rest sourced from reference TRBV7-3 and TRBJ2-1, is GAGVSQTPSNKVTEKGKYVELRCDPISGHTALYWYRQSLGQGPEFLIYFQGTGAADDSGLPNDRFFAVRPEGSVSTLKIQRTERGDSAVYLCASSRSNTEQFFGPGTRLTVL.

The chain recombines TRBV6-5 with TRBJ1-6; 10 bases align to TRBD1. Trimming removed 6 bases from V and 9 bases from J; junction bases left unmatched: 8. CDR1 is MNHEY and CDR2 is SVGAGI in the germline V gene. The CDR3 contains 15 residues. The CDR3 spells CASRGSGTGASPLHF. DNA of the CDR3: TGTGCCAGCAGAGGATCCGGGACAGGGGCTTCACCCCTCCACTTT.